This T cell receptor beta chain appears in the sequencing data of a study of early T cells in non-severe SARS-CoV-2 infection. Study-level information: Chains were not paired, and sequencing was done on bulk RNA from unsorted whole blood. General study results and limits: Lookups in VDJdb leaned toward anti-spike CD8 responses and missed private and CD4 specificities.

On this clonotype itself: Its antigen is unknown. A much larger clone differs by one base, so this may be a read error.

Researchers tagged individual cDNA molecules with unique molecular identifiers. Each CDR3 protein gets one entry after TCRdb re-called the 5' RACE reads with MiXCR. The table records about 33,000 distinct CDR3 sequences, 4.5% to 5% of them present only once. V was cut by 4 bases and J by 1 base, with 9 bases left in between. In germline, CDR1 is SGHDT, CDR2 YYEEEE. The CDR3 is 15 amino acids. The clonotype comes from an adult who was a healthcare worker with PCR-confirmed SARS-CoV-2 infection or an uninfected control (not recorded which). Specimen: whole blood. The chain is built from TRBV5-6 and TRBJ2-6; no clear D. The CDR3 DNA sequence: TGTGCCAGCAGCCCCGAGTGGTCTGGGGCCAACGTCCTGACTTTC. Amino acids: CASSPEWSGANVLTF.